This T cell receptor beta chain was identified during a study of cytomegalovirus exposure and HLA in healthy donors. With 0 bases clipped from V and 2 bases from J, the junction kept 6 bases outside the gene matches. Germline V gene sequence: CDR1 LNHDA, CDR2 SQIVND (reference sequence). This CDR3 spans 17 amino acids. Primers for the PCR totalled 60 Vbeta and 13 Jbeta. Method: immunoSEQ multiplex PCR; TCRdb's copy keeps in-frame clones and lacks some. This table has about 180,000 clones, roughly 80% appearing once. The TCR comes from a girl under 18 in good health and CMV-seropositive. Sequencing was performed on PBMCs. The rearrangement links TRBV19 to TRBJ1-1; 10 nucleotides match TRBD1. This CDR3 reads CASSIDRTGGGNTEAFF. The CDR3 bases are TGTGCCAGTAGTATAGATCGGACAGGGGGGGGAAACACTGAAGCTTTCTTT.